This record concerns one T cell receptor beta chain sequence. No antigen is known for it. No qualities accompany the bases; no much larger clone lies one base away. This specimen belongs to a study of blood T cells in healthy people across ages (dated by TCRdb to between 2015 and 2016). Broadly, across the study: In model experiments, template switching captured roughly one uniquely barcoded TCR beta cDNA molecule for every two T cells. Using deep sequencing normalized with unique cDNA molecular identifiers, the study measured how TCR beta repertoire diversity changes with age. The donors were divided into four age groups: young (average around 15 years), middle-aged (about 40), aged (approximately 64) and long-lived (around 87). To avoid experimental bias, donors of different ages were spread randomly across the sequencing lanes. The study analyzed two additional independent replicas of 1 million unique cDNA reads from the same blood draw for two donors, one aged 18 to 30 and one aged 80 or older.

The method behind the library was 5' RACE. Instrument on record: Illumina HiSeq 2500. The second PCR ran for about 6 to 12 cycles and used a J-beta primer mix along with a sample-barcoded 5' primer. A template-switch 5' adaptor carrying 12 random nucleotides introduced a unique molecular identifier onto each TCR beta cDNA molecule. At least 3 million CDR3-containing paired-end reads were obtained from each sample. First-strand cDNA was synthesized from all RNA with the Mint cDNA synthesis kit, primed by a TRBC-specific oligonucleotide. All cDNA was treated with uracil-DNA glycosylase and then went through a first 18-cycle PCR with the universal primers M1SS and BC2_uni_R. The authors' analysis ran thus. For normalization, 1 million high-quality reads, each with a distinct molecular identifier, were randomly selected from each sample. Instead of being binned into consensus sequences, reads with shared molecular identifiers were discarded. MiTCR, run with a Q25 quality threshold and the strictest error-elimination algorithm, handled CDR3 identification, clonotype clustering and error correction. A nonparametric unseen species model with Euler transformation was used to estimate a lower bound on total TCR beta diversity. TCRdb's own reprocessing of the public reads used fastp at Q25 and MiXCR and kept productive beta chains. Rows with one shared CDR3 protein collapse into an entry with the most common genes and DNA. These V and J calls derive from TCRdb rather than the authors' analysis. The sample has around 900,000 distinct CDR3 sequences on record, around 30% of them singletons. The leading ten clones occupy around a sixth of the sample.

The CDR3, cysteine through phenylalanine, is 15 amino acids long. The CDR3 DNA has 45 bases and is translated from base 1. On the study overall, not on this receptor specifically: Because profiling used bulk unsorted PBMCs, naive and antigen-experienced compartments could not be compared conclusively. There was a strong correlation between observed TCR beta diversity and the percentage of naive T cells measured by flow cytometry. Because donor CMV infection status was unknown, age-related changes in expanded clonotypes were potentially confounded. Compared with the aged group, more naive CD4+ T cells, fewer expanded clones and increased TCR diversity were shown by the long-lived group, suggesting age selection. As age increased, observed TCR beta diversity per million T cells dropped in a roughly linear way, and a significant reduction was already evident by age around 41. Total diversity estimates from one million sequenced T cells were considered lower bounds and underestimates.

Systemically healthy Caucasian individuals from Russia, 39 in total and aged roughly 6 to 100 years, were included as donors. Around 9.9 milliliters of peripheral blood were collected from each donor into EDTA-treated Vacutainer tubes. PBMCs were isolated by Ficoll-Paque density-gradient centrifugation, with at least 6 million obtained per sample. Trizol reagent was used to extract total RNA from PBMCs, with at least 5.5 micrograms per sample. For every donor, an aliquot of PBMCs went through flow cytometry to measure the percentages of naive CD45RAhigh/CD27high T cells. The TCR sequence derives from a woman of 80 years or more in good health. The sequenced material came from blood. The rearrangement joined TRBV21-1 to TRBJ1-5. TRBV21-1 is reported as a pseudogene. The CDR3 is CASSKGRRINQPQHF. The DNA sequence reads TGTGCCAGCAGCAAAGGGAGACGGATCAATCAGCCCCAGCATTTT.